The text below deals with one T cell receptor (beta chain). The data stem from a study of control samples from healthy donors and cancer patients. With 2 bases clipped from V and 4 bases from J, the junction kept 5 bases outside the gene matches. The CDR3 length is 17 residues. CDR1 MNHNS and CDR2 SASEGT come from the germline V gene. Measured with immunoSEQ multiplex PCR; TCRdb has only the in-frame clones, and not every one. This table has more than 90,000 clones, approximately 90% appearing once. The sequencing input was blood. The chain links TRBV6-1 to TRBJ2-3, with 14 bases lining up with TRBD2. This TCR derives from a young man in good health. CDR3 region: CASSELLTSGGADTQYF. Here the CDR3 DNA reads TGTGCCAGCAGTGAATTATTGACTAGCGGGGGGGCAGATACGCAGTATTTT.